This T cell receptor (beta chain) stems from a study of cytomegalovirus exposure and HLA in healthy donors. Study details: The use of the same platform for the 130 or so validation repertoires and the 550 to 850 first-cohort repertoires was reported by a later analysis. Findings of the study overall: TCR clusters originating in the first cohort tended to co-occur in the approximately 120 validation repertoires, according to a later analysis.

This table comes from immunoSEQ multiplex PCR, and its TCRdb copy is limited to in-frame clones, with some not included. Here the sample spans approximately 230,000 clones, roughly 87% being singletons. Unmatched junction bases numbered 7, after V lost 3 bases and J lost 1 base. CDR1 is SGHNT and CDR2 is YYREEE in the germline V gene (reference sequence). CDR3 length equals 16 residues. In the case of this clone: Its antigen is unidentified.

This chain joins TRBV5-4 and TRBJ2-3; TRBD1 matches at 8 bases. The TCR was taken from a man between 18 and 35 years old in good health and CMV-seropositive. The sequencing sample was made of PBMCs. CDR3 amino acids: CASSSKPGQGTDTQYF. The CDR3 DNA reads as TGTGCCAGCAGCTCTAAGCCGGGACAGGGCACAGATACGCAGTATTTT.